This T cell receptor beta chain appears in the sequencing data of a study of OX40 agonist ivuxolimab in advanced cancers. Study-wide background: The treatment was a fully human IgG2 OX40 agonist, ivuxolimab.

Measured with immunoSEQ multiplex PCR; TCRdb has only the in-frame clones, and not every one. The data hold some 30,000 clones, with around 92% observed a single time. The CDR3 runs to 14 residues. Germline V gene data show CDR1 as MNHEY and CDR2 as SMNVEV (reference sequence). Deletions cut 3 bases from V and 12 bases from J, with 20 bases between. Study-level findings and limits: Certain nonresponders likewise exhibited a low normalized T-cell clonal expansion. Clonal expansion by week 6 occurred in CD4+ and CD8+ blood T cells (at 0.1 to 3.0 mg/kg). Among the lowest peripheral clonal expansion occurred in 0.1-3.0 mg/kg partial responders.

With regard to this clone: Antigen: not known.

This TCR derives from an adult with an advanced solid tumor such as melanoma, head and neck, liver or kidney cancer. Sequencing was performed on CD4+ or CD8+ T cells sorted from blood, taken in a trial of the OX40 agonist ivuxolimab. The chain recombines TRBV27 with TRBJ1-1; D gene uncertain. As DNA, the CDR3 is TGTGCCAGCAGTTTGAAGCAGATCCTCGGGAAGCCTTTCTTT. Translating gives CASSLKQILGKPFF.